What follows describes a single T cell receptor (beta chain). Measured with immunoSEQ multiplex PCR; TCRdb has only the in-frame clones, and not every one. The sample has 100,000 to 150,000 clones, roughly 84% seen once; the top ten hold around 1.8%. The source of the sample is a study of control samples from healthy donors and cancer patients. The TCR originated in a man aged 18 to 30 in good health. The sequenced sample consisted of blood.

CDR3 in amino acids: CASTKSRGSNTGELFF. CDR3 DNA: TGCGCCAGCACCAAATCACGGGGTTCGAACACCGGGGAGCTGTTTTTT. V gene TRBV5-1 combines with J gene TRBJ2-2; D may be TRBD2 (5 bases). CDR3 length: 16 amino acids. The V and J ends lost 6 bases and 0 bases respectively, with 15 bases between them. CDR1 and CDR2 from the germline V gene are SGHRS and YFSETQ.